This T cell receptor beta chain was retrieved from a study of blood T cell repertoires in COVID-19. This CDR3 spans 16 amino acids. CDR1 and CDR2 (germline): SNHLY, FYNNEI. Deletions cut 6 bases from V and 0 bases from J, with 15 bases between. This clone was seen a few times. The assay was immunoSEQ multiplex PCR, and TCRdb's table has in-frame clones only and misses some. The sample carries about 98,000 clones, around nine tenths recorded once. The TCR sequence derives from a man aged 65-85 years with acute or convalescent COVID-19. Material for sequencing was peripheral blood. The J gene is TRBJ1-3, the V gene TRBV2, with D perhaps TRBD1 (5 bases). The CDR3 loop reads CASRRGGLGSGNTIYF. As DNA, the CDR3 is TGTGCCAGCAGGAGGGGAGGCTTGGGCTCTGGAAACACCATATATTTT.